This TCR beta chain is drawn from a study of PD-1 blockade in classical Hodgkin lymphoma. Looking at the study overall: Patients were given intravenous nivolumab, 3 mg/kg, every 2 weeks. Findings and limits, study-wide: Similar baseline diversity was found in complete responders and newly diagnosed patients. The study reported lower baseline TCR diversity in newly diagnosed patients than in healthy donors.

The ends were cut back, 2 bases at V and 5 bases at J, with 10 bases in the middle. The CDR3 extends over 14 amino acids. The germline gives CDR1 SNHLY, CDR2 FYNNEI. After autologous stem cell transplantation all patients relapsed, and prior brentuximab vedotin exposure differed between cohorts. Progressive disease, partial response or complete response was each patient's best response. The data were produced by immunoSEQ multiplex PCR, yet TCRdb's version contains in-frame clones alone and is incomplete. The data show roughly 81,000 clones, about nine tenths seen once. On this clone itself: Its matching antigen is unknown.

The source was peripheral blood mononuclear cells (PBMCs), collected before the second cycle of nivolumab. The rearrangement joins TRBV2 to TRBJ1-5; TRBD1 might be the D (5 bases). This clonotype was obtained from a human donor with classical Hodgkin lymphoma. The CDR3 here is CASSEQGIDQPQHF. CDR3 DNA: TGTGCCAGCAGTGAACAGGGAATTGATCAGCCCCAGCATTTT.